The rows below give T cell receptor beta chains drawn from one sample of a study of cytomegalovirus exposure and HLA in healthy donors. Clones were sequenced by immunoSEQ multiplex PCR, and TCRdb holds only the in-frame ones, with some missing. Of a few hundred thousand clones detected, around 77% appear once; the ten largest clones hold 2.9%. Sample: PBMCs. All receptors come from a woman aged 30 to 39 in good health and CMV-seronegative. Each CDR3 is given with its conserved first and last residue. D genes are given only for firm matches. Clone size appears in some rows only: once, few, many, or a class for an expanded clone.

D gene | clone size | J gene | V gene | CDR3 DNA | CDR3 protein
. | . | TRBJ1-3 | TRBV4-1 | TGCGCCAGCAGCCAAGGGGGAGCTGGAAACACCATATATTTT | CASSQGGAGNTIYF
. | . | TRBJ2-4 | TRBV5-1 | TGCGCCAGCAGCCTGGACAGTCTAGCCAAAAACATTCAGTACTTC | CASSLDSLAKNIQYF
. | . | TRBJ2-2 | TRBV5-4 | TGTGCCAGCAGGGATGCAGGGTGGAAGTCCGGGGAGCTGTTTTTT | CASRDAGWKSGELFF
. | . | TRBJ1-6 | TRBV5-6 | TGTGCCAGCAGCTTGAGGAGGTCACCCCTCCACTTT | CASSLRRSPLHF
TRBD1 | . | TRBJ2-7 | TRBV5-1 | TGCGCCAGCAGCCCAGGGGGTAGCTCCTACGAGCAGTACTTC | CASSPGGSSYEQYF
. | . | TRBJ1-6 | TRBV6-1 | TGTGCCAGCAATTTAATTCGATTGGGGGGTTCACCCCTCCACTTT | CASNLIRLGGSPLHF
. | . | TRBJ2-7 | TRBV30 | TGTGCCTGGAGTGCCCGACTTGGGTACGAGCAGTACTTC | CAWSARLGYEQYF
TRBD1 | . | TRBJ1-5 | TRBV9 | TGTGCCAGCAGCGAGAGACAGGGGTCCGTCCCCCAGCATTTT | CASSERQGSVPQHF
TRBD1 | . | TRBJ2-7 | TRBV29-1 | TGCAGCGTTGAAGGGAGGGGGACAGGGTCCTACGAGCAGTACTTC | CSVEGRGTGSYEQYF
TRBD1 | . | TRBJ1-2 | TRBV7-9 | TGTTCCAGCAGCTTAGTTGGTTCCCGCCAGGGGGCTTATGGCTACACCTTC | CSSSLVGSRQGAYGYTF
TRBD2 | . | TRBJ2-7 | TRBV7-2 | TGTGCCAGCAGCTTCACTAGCGGGAGCCTCGAGCAGTACTTC | CASSFTSGSLEQYF
TRBD1 | few | TRBJ1-2 | TRBV6-1 | TGTGCCAGCAGTGAAATTCCCTCTGGACAGGCGAATGGCTACACCTTC | CASSEIPSGQANGYTF
. | few | TRBJ2-7 | TRBV11-2 | TGTGCCAGCAGCTTAGCCGGCGGGTTAAGCTCCTACGAGCAGTACTTC | CASSLAGGLSSYEQYF
. | . | TRBJ2-7 | TRBV10-3 | TGTGCCATCAGTGAGCCGGATGAGGGCTCCTACGAGCAGTACTTC | CAISEPDEGSYEQYF
TRBD1 | . | TRBJ2-5 | TRBV30 | TGTGCCTGGAGCAGGGGGCCTGAGACCCAGTACTTC | CAWSRGPETQYF
. | . | TRBJ2-6 | TRBV5-4 | TGTGCCACCTCAGGGGACTCTGGGGCCAACGTCCTGACTTTC | CATSGDSGANVLTF
. | . | TRBJ1-5 | TRBV2 | TGTGCCAGCAGTGACATTGGCATTTCTCAGCCCCAGCATTTT | CASSDIGISQPQHF
. | . | TRBJ1-1 | TRBV7-9 | TGTGCCAGCAGCATAACCGGCACTGAAGCTTTCTTT | CASSITGTEAFF
TRBD1 | few | TRBJ1-5 | TRBV19 | TGTGCCAGTAGTCCCGCGGGGACAGGGAATCAGCCCCAGCATTTT | CASSPAGTGNQPQHF
. | . | TRBJ2-3 | TRBV5-1 | TGCGCCAGCAGCCCCTTCAGCGACGCTAGCTTTGCGCAGTATTTT | CASSPFSDASFAQYF
TRBD1 | . | TRBJ1-2 | TRBV15 | TGTGCCACCAGCAGGGGCGGGACAGGAGGCTACACCTTC | CATSRGGTGGYTF